The rows below give T cell receptor beta chains drawn from one sample of a study of T-cell reconstitution after alpha-beta-depleted transplantation in children. A single record per CDR3 protein comes from TCRdb applying MiXCR to the PCR reads. The sample yields hundreds of thousands of distinct CDR3 sequences, 24% seen once. This sample comprised PBMCs, mostly from graft donor cells, obtained 360 days after TCRalphabeta/CD19-depleted stem cell transplant. The receptor source for this set is a female patient between 2 and 10 years old who had a stem cell transplant for congenital amegakaryocytic thrombocytopenia, so the T cells may come from the graft donor. CDR3s include the opening cysteine and the closing phenylalanine or tryptophan. D genes are given only for firm matches. Clone size is stated in some rows and not others, as once, few, many or a class when expanded.

>TRBV21-1|NA|TRBJ2-3|few
CASSMGLTSQVVDTQYF
TGTGCCAGCAGCATGGGGCTGACTAGTCAAGTCGTAGATACGCAGTATTTT
>TRBV5-1|NA|TRBJ1-1|many
CASSTSGTSTEAFF
TGCGCCAGCAGCACGTCCGGGACAAGTACTGAAGCTTTCTTT
>TRBV20-1|NA|TRBJ2-7|many
CSGLVSTEQYF
TGCAGTGGACTAGTTTCGACCGAGCAGTACTTC
>TRBV7-2|NA|TRBJ2-7|many
CASSFSSGTYEQYF
TGTGCCAGCAGCTTCTCGAGTGGGACCTACGAGCAGTACTTC
>TRBV12-3/TRBV12-4|TRBD2|TRBJ2-7|few
CASNLPGLAGEQYF
TGTGCCAGCAACCTACCGGGACTAGCGGGAGAGCAGTACTTC
>TRBV11-2|TRBD2|TRBJ2-1|NA
CASSSLSGGSYNEQFF
TGTGCCAGCAGCTCACTTAGCGGGGGGTCTTACAATGAGCAGTTCTTC
>TRBV5-1|TRBD1|TRBJ2-5|few
CASSPDRAAQETQYF
TGCGCCAGCAGCCCGGACAGGGCAGCCCAAGAGACCCAGTACTTC
>TRBV7-2|NA|TRBJ2-7|NA
CASSLWDRYEQYF
TGTGCCAGCAGCTTATGGGATCGTTACGAGCAGTACTTC
>TRBV20-1|NA|TRBJ2-3|NA
CSASKGPIFDTQYF
TGCAGTGCTAGTAAAGGGCCGATTTTCGATACGCAGTATTTT
>TRBV11-1|NA|TRBJ2-1|NA
CASSPRGGSYNEQFF
TGTGCCAGCAGCCCTCGAGGGGGCTCCTACAATGAGCAGTTCTTC
>TRBV7-2|TRBD2|TRBJ2-7|NA
CASSAGTSGSGEQYF
TGTGCCAGCAGCGCAGGGACTAGCGGGAGTGGAGAGCAGTACTTC
>TRBV5-6|TRBD2|TRBJ2-1|NA
CASSLFGLAGGSSYNEQFF
TGTGCCAGCAGCTTGTTCGGACTAGCGGGAGGGAGCTCCTACAATGAGCAGTTCTTC
>TRBV6-1|TRBD2|TRBJ2-7|NA
CASSLSSGMAYEQYF
TGTGCCAGCAGCCTCTCTAGCGGGATGGCCTACGAGCAGTACTTC
>TRBV12-3/TRBV12-4|NA|TRBJ2-4|many
CASRAKNIQYF
TGTGCCAGCAGGGCCAAAAACATTCAGTACTTC
>TRBV30|NA|TRBJ2-3|NA
CAWTVQGRGTDTQYF
TGTGCCTGGACAGTGCAGGGTAGGGGCACAGATACGCAGTATTTT
>TRBV6-5|NA|TRBJ2-7|NA
CASSWAGSPYEQYF
TGTGCCAGCAGTTGGGCAGGGTCTCCTTACGAGCAGTACTTC
>TRBV7-8|TRBD1|TRBJ2-7|NA
CASSLVVEQAGTGFYEQYF
TGTGCCAGCAGCTTAGTTGTTGAACAAGCCGGGACAGGGTTCTACGAGCAGTACTTC
>TRBV12-3/TRBV12-4|NA|TRBJ1-4|NA
CASSPMGEKLFF
TGTGCCAGCAGCCCGATGGGGGAAAAACTGTTTTTT
>TRBV4-1|NA|TRBJ2-3|NA
CASSQGTGWDTQYF
TGCGCCAGCAGCCAAGGAACGGGGTGGGATACGCAGTATTTT
>TRBV10-3|NA|TRBJ1-5|few
CAISESNGDRVSQHF
TGTGCCATCAGTGAGTCGAATGGGGATCGGGTGTCCCAGCATTTT
>TRBV24-1|TRBD2|TRBJ2-1|few
CATSLGTSFYNEQFF
TGTGCCACCAGTTTAGGGACTAGCTTCTACAATGAGCAGTTCTTC
>TRBV20-1|TRBD2|TRBJ2-7|NA
CSARATAGGRSYEQYF
TGCAGTGCTAGAGCGACGGCGGGAGGACGATCCTACGAGCAGTACTTC
>TRBV10-3|TRBD2|TRBJ2-3|NA
CAISGMPREVADTQYF
TGTGCCATCAGTGGAATGCCCCGGGAGGTGGCAGATACGCAGTATTTT
>TRBV27|NA|TRBJ2-1|many
CASSPDQIYNEQFF
TGTGCCAGCAGCCCCGACCAAATCTACAATGAGCAGTTCTTC
>TRBV4-1|TRBD2|TRBJ2-7|few
CASSHLTQGLAFYEQYF
TGCGCCAGCAGCCACCTGACCCAAGGACTAGCGTTCTACGAGCAGTACTTC
>TRBV4-1|TRBD1|TRBJ1-1|NA
CASSQLIGQGLVEAFF
TGCGCCAGCAGCCAACTCATTGGACAGGGGCTGGTTGAAGCTTTCTTT
>TRBV20-1|TRBD2|TRBJ2-5|NA
CSARLCWGTSGGRETQYF
TGCAGTGCTAGACTGTGCTGGGGGACTAGCGGGGGTCGTGAGACCCAGTACTTC
>TRBV28|NA|TRBJ2-7|many
CASSRGTFAYEQYF
TGTGCCAGCAGCCGCGGGACTTTCGCCTACGAGCAGTACTTC
>TRBV2|NA|TRBJ2-2|NA
CASSGFLSMAENTGELFF
TGTGCCAGCAGTGGTTTCCTATCGATGGCCGAGAACACCGGGGAGCTGTTTTTT
>TRBV6-5|NA|TRBJ2-5|NA
CASGQWRTQYF
TGTGCCAGCGGCCAATGGAGAACCCAGTACTTC
>TRBV12-3/TRBV12-4|TRBD2|TRBJ2-3|NA
CASSWTSGGSDTQYF
TGTGCCAGCAGCTGGACTAGCGGGGGGTCAGATACGCAGTATTTT
>TRBV12-3/TRBV12-4|TRBD2|TRBJ2-2|few
CASSPLAGVSGELFF
TGTGCCAGCAGTCCTCTAGCGGGTGTTTCGGGGGAGCTGTTTTTT
>TRBV24-1|NA|TRBJ1-2|NA
CATTHRESYGYTF
TGTGCCACCACCCACAGGGAAAGCTATGGCTACACCTTC
>TRBV20-1|NA|TRBJ1-5|NA
CSAGHFSNQPQHF
TGCAGTGCTGGACATTTTAGCAATCAGCCCCAGCATTTT
>TRBV5-1|NA|TRBJ1-1|few
CASSGPQGLNTEAFF
TGCGCCAGCAGCGGCCCACAGGGTTTGAACACTGAAGCTTTCTTT
>TRBV7-9|NA|TRBJ1-1|NA
CASSSARVFGEAFF
TGTGCCAGCAGCTCAGCCAGGGTTTTCGGTGAAGCTTTCTTT
>TRBV2|NA|TRBJ2-1|many
CASSMSWYNEQFF
TGTGCCAGCAGTATGTCCTGGTACAATGAGCAGTTCTTC
>TRBV28|NA|TRBJ1-1|few
CASTLLQLSMGEAFF
TGTGCCAGCACCTTGCTGCAGCTTAGTATGGGTGAAGCTTTCTTT
>TRBV15|NA|TRBJ2-2|NA
CATSRDLGGLTVNTGELFF
TGTGCCACCAGCAGAGATTTAGGGGGATTGACAGTTAACACCGGGGAGCTGTTTTTT
>TRBV28|NA|TRBJ2-1|many
CASNLDWNNEQFF
TGTGCCAGCAACCTGGACTGGAACAATGAGCAGTTCTTC
>TRBV2|TRBD2|TRBJ2-3|NA
CASSSSGSYPSGEDTQYF
TGTGCCAGCAGCTCTTCTGGGAGTTACCCTAGCGGGGAAGATACGCAGTATTTT
>TRBV23-1|NA|TRBJ2-3|NA
CASRRTALSTDTQYF
TGCGCCAGCAGACGGACAGCGCTAAGCACAGATACGCAGTATTTT
>TRBV7-2|TRBD2|TRBJ2-5|NA
CASSSYQLAAQETQYF
TGTGCCAGCAGCTCATACCAACTAGCGGCGCAAGAGACCCAGTACTTC
>TRBV4-3|NA|TRBJ2-1|NA
CASSRKYLTRTVPGYNEQFF
TGCGCCAGCAGCCGGAAATATCTGACCCGGACAGTCCCAGGGTACAATGAGCAGTTCTTC
>TRBV14|NA|TRBJ1-1|few
CASSHPTAQGTEAFF
TGTGCCAGCAGCCATCCCACAGCTCAGGGGACTGAAGCTTTCTTT
>TRBV6-2/TRBV6-3|NA|TRBJ2-2|few
CASSYRRENTGELFF
TGTGCCAGCAGTTACCGGCGGGAGAACACCGGGGAGCTGTTTTTT
>TRBV5-1|TRBD2|TRBJ2-5|few
CASSLASGGRETQYF
TGCGCCAGCAGCTTGGCTAGCGGGGGTCGAGAGACCCAGTACTTC
>TRBV6-5|NA|TRBJ2-7|many
CASSYLPWTDYEQYF
TGTGCCAGCAGTTACCTTCCTTGGACAGACTACGAGCAGTACTTC
>TRBV24-1|NA|TRBJ2-3|NA
CATSDLQYVQGSTDTQYF
TGTGCCACCAGTGATTTGCAATATGTCCAGGGAAGCACAGATACGCAGTATTTT
>TRBV3-1|NA|TRBJ2-4|few
CASSQDGANIQYF
TGTGCCAGCAGCCAAGATGGGGCGAACATTCAGTACTTC
>TRBV2|NA|TRBJ2-5|NA
CASRGGLMRETQYF
TGTGCCAGCAGAGGGGGATTAATGCGGGAGACCCAGTACTTC
>TRBV6-2/TRBV6-3|TRBD1|TRBJ2-1|NA
CASGQGNNEQFF
TGTGCCAGCGGACAGGGGAACAATGAGCAGTTCTTC
>TRBV24-1|NA|TRBJ2-3|NA
CATSDEGGQADTQYF
TGTGCCACCAGTGATGAGGGGGGCCAGGCCGATACGCAGTATTTT
>TRBV28|NA|TRBJ1-1|NA
CASSSTLFRRGNTEAFF
TGTGCCAGCAGTTCCACCTTGTTCCGCCGGGGGAACACTGAAGCTTTCTTT
>TRBV7-9|NA|TRBJ1-4|NA
CASSPHRRKTNEKLFF
TGTGCCAGCAGCCCCCATCGGAGAAAGACTAATGAAAAACTGTTTTTT